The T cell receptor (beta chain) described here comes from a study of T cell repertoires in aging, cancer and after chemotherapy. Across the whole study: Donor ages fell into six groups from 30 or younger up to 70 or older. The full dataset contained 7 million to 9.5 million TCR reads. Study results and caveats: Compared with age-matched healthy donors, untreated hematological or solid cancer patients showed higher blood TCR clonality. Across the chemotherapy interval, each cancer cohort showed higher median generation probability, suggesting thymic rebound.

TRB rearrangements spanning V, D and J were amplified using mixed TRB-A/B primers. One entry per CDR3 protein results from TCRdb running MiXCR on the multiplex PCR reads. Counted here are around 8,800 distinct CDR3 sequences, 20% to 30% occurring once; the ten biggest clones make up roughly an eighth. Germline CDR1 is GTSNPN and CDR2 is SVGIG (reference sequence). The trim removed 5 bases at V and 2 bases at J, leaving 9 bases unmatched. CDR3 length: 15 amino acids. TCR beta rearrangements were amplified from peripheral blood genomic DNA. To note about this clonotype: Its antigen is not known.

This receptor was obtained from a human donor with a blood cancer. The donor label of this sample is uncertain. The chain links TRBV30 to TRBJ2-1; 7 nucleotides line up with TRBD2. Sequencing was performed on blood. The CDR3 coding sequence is TGTGCCTGGTGTCCGATAGCGGGTACCTACAATGAGCAGTTCTTC. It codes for CAWCPIAGTYNEQFF.